A selection of T cell receptor beta chains follows, all from one sample in a study of Ad26.COV2.S vaccination and SARS-CoV-2 variants. Assay: immunoSEQ multiplex PCR; the TCRdb copy retains only in-frame clones and omits some. The table has about 480,000 clones, around 88% seen once; the top ten hold about 13%. The sequencing used peripheral blood, collected in a trial of Ad26.COV2.S vaccine versus placebo. These receptors were taken from a person aged 18-60 years who received the Ad26.COV2.S COVID-19 vaccine or a placebo. Both conserved end residues are trimmed from each CDR3.

v_call cdr3_aa
TRBV24-1 ATKGVGRDTQY
TRBV27 ASSLAVNYRDEQF
TRBV9 ASSVERGSEAF
TRBV19 ASSIDWGNQPQH
TRBV4-1 ASSQEVSGINTEAF
TRBV6-5 ATRDLGEKLF
TRBV14 ASSQGDPGEKLF
TRBV2 ASSEAGVGQGWNTIY
TRBV30 AWTPDKQGGYT
TRBV5-8 ASSWGLAGDSYEQY
TRBV7-8 ASSPSLGNEQF
TRBV4-1 ASSQVPGEQY
TRBV5-6 ASSSLRLGQNTEAF
TRBV7-9 ASSLAGSYGYT
TRBV9 ASSPRPQMFLETQY
TRBV11-2 ASSLFGWGTDTQY
TRBV6-5 ASRRGQGGQGH
TRBV2 ASSGAQGAGRNTEAF
TRBV27 ASRQGRATEAF
TRBV28 ASSLGGFEGYT
TRBV2 ASSDAANYGYT
TRBV11-2 ASSLIRGSREQY
TRBV28 ASSLTYNPGRGTEAF
TRBV5-1 ASTPGGRTYTDTQY
TRBV5-1 ASSYTGTSGRIVEQY
TRBV28 ASSSPRGRESPLH
TRBV7-9 ASSLGDPGNEQF
TRBV11-1 ASSLLGSFNTEAF
TRBV5-1 ASRPETTGGYGYT
TRBV3-1/TRBV3-2 ASSQAGFTNTEAF
TRBV5-1 ASSLVASGSNEQF
TRBV7-2 ASSPRTTWRETQY
TRBV9 ASSVDASYEQY
TRBV19 ASSRTGGSGANVLT
TRBV28 ASSFPTVRGYT
TRBV9 ASSVGDRGRPDTQY
TRBV9 ASSVARVGGRPDTQY
TRBV3-1/TRBV3-2 ASSQGTTANQPQH
TRBV28 AVGRGSNQPQH
TRBV7-2 ASSLMVHTDTQY
TRBV11-2 ASSLMGLETQY
TRBV5-6 ASSSGQGRIQPQH
TRBV7-9 ASRRTGGYNEQF
TRBV28 ASSSGTGDGRYNEQF